The 23 T cell receptor beta chains reported below all come from one sample, sequenced in a study of blood T cell repertoires in COVID-19. TCRdb keeps only in-frame clones here, not all; method: immunoSEQ multiplex PCR. Among roughly 500,000 clones, roughly nine tenths were seen once, and the ten largest hold approximately 0.9%. Sequencing was done on a sample of peripheral blood. These receptors originate from a man younger than 30 with COVID-19, enrolled during active disease.

This clone appeared once. The chain combines TRBV3-1 (or the pseudogene TRBV3-2) with TRBJ1-5; D not resolved. CDR3 length: 15 amino acids. The germline V and J ends were trimmed by 1 base and 6 bases, with 13 bases remaining between them. CDR1 and CDR2 from the germline V gene are LGHDT and YNNKEL (reference sequence). CDR3 in amino acids: CASSQGIGEGQPQHF. The CDR3, as DNA: TGTGCCAGCAGCCAAGGGATTGGGGAGGGTCAGCCCCAGCATTTT.

The V call is TRBV27, the J call TRBJ2-5; possibly TRBD1 for D (6 bases). The CDR3 runs to 19 residues. V was trimmed by 6 bases and J by 2 bases, leaving 28 bases between them. Germline CDR1 reads MNHEY; CDR2 reads SMNVEV (reference sequence). The CDR3 region has the DNA TGTGCCAGCAGCCTAAGCATGGACAGACGGAAGTCTTGGCAAGAGACCCAGTACTTC. Amino acids: CASSLSMDRRKSWQETQYF.

This chain uses TRBV18 with TRBJ1-4; D may be TRBD1 (5 bases). Germline V lookup: CDR1 KGHSH, CDR2 LQKENI. This CDR3 spans 13 amino acids. V shed 6 bases and J shed 8 bases, with 13 bases lying between them. The CDR3 bases are TGTGCCAGCTCTTTGGGGCAGGGCGAAAAACTGTTTTTT. Protein sequence: CASSLGQGEKLFF.

The chain employs TRBV21-1 and TRBJ1-2; the table's D call, TRBD1, was not checked against the DNA. TRBV21-1 is shown as a pseudogene. CDR3 size: 15 residues. The DNA for the CDR3 is TGTGCCACGAAGGACAGGCGCAATTCTAACTATGGCTACACCTTC. Translation gives CATKDRRNSNYGYTF.

This rearrangement joins TRBV20-1 to TRBJ1-2; the D is unclear. CDR3 length: 13 amino acids. V shed 3 bases and J shed 4 bases, with 12 bases lying between them. Germline CDR1 DFQATT, CDR2 SNEGSKA (reference sequence). This chain's CDR3 is CSASPGEIYGYTF. CDR3 DNA: TGCAGTGCTAGTCCCGGAGAGATCTATGGCTACACCTTC.

The chain has TRBV10-2 and TRBJ2-7, with D possibly TRBD2 on 6 matching bases. The germline V gene has CDR1 WSHSY and CDR2 SAAADI. Trimming shortened V by 10 bases and J by 0 bases, and 19 bases separated the two germline ends. The CDR3 has 15 amino acids. CDR3 loop: CAIPLTSPNSYEQYF. CDR3 in DNA: TGCGCCATCCCCCTGACTAGTCCCAACTCCTACGAGCAGTACTTC.

V is TRBV19 and J is TRBJ2-6; maybe TRBD1 (5 bases). Germline-derived CDR1 and CDR2 are LNHDA and SQIVND (reference sequence). V shed 1 base and J shed 0 bases, with 7 bases lying between them. The CDR3 is 16 residues long. CDR3 loop: CASSIGQSSGANVLTF. The DNA of the CDR3 is TGTGCCAGTAGTATAGGACAGTCCTCTGGGGCCAACGTCCTGACTTTC.

The gene calls are TRBV7-9 and TRBJ2-7, with 8 bases aligning to TRBD2. Germline loops: CDR1 SEHNR, CDR2 FQNEAQ (reference sequence). The J segment lost 3 bases and the V segment lost 8 bases, leaving 0 bases of the junction unmatched. The CDR3 extends over 11 amino acids. The CDR3 region is CASRGGYEQYF. CDR3 nucleotide sequence: TGTGCCAGCCGGGGGGGCTACGAGCAGTACTTC. Full variable domain (rest looked up from reference TRBV7-9 and TRBJ2-7): DTGVSQNPRHKITKRGQNVTFRCDPISEHNRLYWYRQTLGQGPEFLTYFQNEAQLEKSRLLSDRFSAERPKGSFSTLEIQRTEQGDSAMYLCASRGGYEQYFGPGTRLTVT.

The gene calls are TRBV5-8 and TRBJ1-5; a possible D gene is TRBD1 (5 bases). V gave up 8 bases and J gave up 5 bases, with 14 bases separating them. The CDR3 consists of 13 residues. From germline, CDR1 is SGHTS and CDR2 YDEGEE. CDR3 nucleotides: TGTGCCAGTCGTAATCGACAGCATCAGCCCCAGCATTTT. Its translation is CASRNRQHQPQHF.

The rearrangement joins TRBV27 to TRBJ2-1, with a weak D call TRBD2 (6 bases). Germline CDR1 and CDR2: MNHEY and SMNVEV (reference sequence). Between the trimmed V and J ends, which lost 7 bases and 6 bases, there was a span of 19 bases. This CDR3 contains 15 residues. Here the CDR3 reads CASNPAGREFNEQFF. The CDR3 DNA reads TGTGCCAGCAATCCAGCGGGCAGGGAATTCAATGAGCAGTTCTTC.

The genes are TRBV27 and TRBJ2-3; 11 nucleotides line up with TRBD2. The CDR3 consists of 18 residues. Germline lookup yields CDR1 MNHEY and CDR2 SMNVEV (reference sequence). J was trimmed by 2 bases and V by 9 bases; bases with no gene match: 16. The DNA for the CDR3 is TGTGCCAGTTTATATAGGCTAGCGGGAGGAACAACCACAGATACGCAGTATTTT. Translating it yields CASLYRLAGGTTTDTQYF.

V and J are TRBV2 and TRBJ2-3, with 7 bases fitting TRBD1. Germline CDR1 reads SNHLY; CDR2 reads FYNNEI. The CDR3 runs to 14 residues. The ends lost 4 bases at V and 6 bases at J; junction bases unmatched: 7. The chain's CDR3 is CASSVGDRRDTQYF. CDR3 nucleotides: TGTGCCAGCAGTGTTGGGGACAGACGCGATACGCAGTATTTT.

Of note for this clone: Distinct nucleotide sequences in the sample also encode this CDR3. The rearrangement links TRBV7-9 to TRBJ1-6; unclear D gene. The CDR3 covers 15 residues. CDR1 and CDR2 (germline): SEHNR, FQNEAQ (reference sequence). The V end lost 3 bases, the J end lost 0 bases, and 6 bases lay between the germline ends. The CDR3 region has the DNA TGTGCCAGCAGCTTGGGGAGCTCCTATAATTCACCCCTCCACTTT. It specifies CASSLGSSYNSPLHF.

The chain uses TRBV27 and TRBJ2-5; 8 bases match TRBD2. Trimming cost V 3 bases and J 3 bases; bases outside gene matches: 3. This CDR3 contains 14 residues. Germline V lookup: CDR1 MNHEY, CDR2 SMNVEV (reference sequence). The CDR3 loop reads CASSLGAGEETQYF. CDR3 bases: TGTGCCAGCAGTTTGGGAGCGGGGGAAGAGACCCAGTACTTC.

This clone was seen a few times. The chain recombines TRBV18 with TRBJ1-1; 8 positions match TRBD1. With 5 bases clipped from V and 8 bases from J, the junction kept 4 bases outside the gene matches. This CDR3 spans 12 amino acids. Germline loops: CDR1 KGHSH, CDR2 LQKENI. The chain's CDR3 is CASSTGQGEAFF. In DNA, the CDR3 is TGTGCCAGCTCAACTGGACAGGGCGAAGCTTTCTTT.

The chain joins TRBV27 to TRBJ2-1; 12 positions match TRBD2. The junction had 4 bases not matched to a gene; V was cut back by 6 bases and J by 13 bases. Looked up from germline, CDR1 is MNHEY and CDR2 is SMNVEV (reference sequence). The CDR3 has 12 residues. Here the CDR3 reads CASRLAGGGQFF. The CDR3 region has the DNA TGTGCCAGCAGACTAGCGGGAGGCGGCCAGTTCTTC.

The chain recombines TRBV19 with TRBJ1-4, with TRBD1 identical over 9 bases. V lost 5 bases, J lost 4 bases, and 11 bases stayed unmatched. The CDR3 covers 17 residues. Per the germline V gene, CDR1 is LNHDA and CDR2 is SQIVND (reference sequence). Here the CDR3 DNA reads TGTGCCAGTAGTGCCCTGACCGGGACAGGGAATAATGAAAAACTGTTTTTT. Protein: CASSALTGTGNNEKLFF.

The chain is built from TRBV24-1 and TRBJ2-1; TRBD2 matches 9 bases. CDR3 length equals 15 residues. Germline V gene data show CDR1 as KGHDR and CDR2 as SFDVKD. Trimming cost V 4 bases and J 9 bases; bases outside gene matches: 9. CDR3 sequence: CATSDPGTSQSEQFF. The CDR3 nucleotides are TGTGCCACCAGTGACCCCGGGACTAGCCAAAGTGAGCAGTTCTTC.

CDR3 bases: TGCGCCAGCAAGGCCAGGGGGGACGGGGCCAACGTCCTGACTTTC. Translated, it gives CASKARGDGANVLTF. J is TRBJ2-6 and V is TRBV5-1, with a tentative D call TRBD1 (7 bases). Germline V CDR1 and CDR2: SGHRS, YFSETQ. This CDR3 comprises 15 residues. The V and J ends lost 6 bases and 4 bases respectively, with 14 bases between them.

V gene TRBV11-3 combines with J gene TRBJ2-3; D ambiguous. V dropped 2 bases and J dropped 2 bases, with 11 bases sitting between them. The CDR3 has 15 amino acids. Looked up from germline, CDR1 is SGHNT and CDR2 is YENEEA. CDR3 coding DNA: TGTGCCAGCAGCTTAAATGGGCTTCCCACAGATACGCAGTATTTT. Its protein product is CASSLNGLPTDTQYF.

The V call is TRBV25-1, the J call TRBJ1-6, with D possibly matching TRBD1 (5 bases). CDR1 and CDR2 (germline): MGHDK, SYGVNS. The CDR3 runs to 14 residues. Between the trimmed V and J ends, which lost 1 base and 7 bases, there was a span of 8 bases. In DNA, the CDR3 is TGTGCCAGCAGTGAATTCCGGGGGAATTCACCCCTCCACTTT. It codes for CASSEFRGNSPLHF.

The CDR3 DNA is TGTGCCAGCAGTACCGGGACAGGGGAATTGGGGGAGACCCAGTACTTC. Its protein is CASSTGTGELGETQYF. The chain is built from TRBV6-6 and TRBJ2-5; TRBD1 aligns across 10 bases. The V gene end was trimmed by 5 bases and the J gene end by 5 bases; junction bases not matched to a gene: 11. The CDR3 consists of 16 residues. Germline CDR1 MNHNY, CDR2 SVGAGI (reference sequence).

V is TRBV28 and J is TRBJ1-6; 9 bases line up with TRBD1. This CDR3 has 14 amino acids. V was pared by 6 bases and J by 9 bases, with 6 bases of the junction left unmatched. Per germline, CDR1 MDHEN and CDR2 SYDVKM. This CDR3 reads CASRRDREGSPLHF. In DNA, the CDR3 is TGTGCCAGCAGGCGGGACAGGGAGGGTTCACCCCTCCACTTT.